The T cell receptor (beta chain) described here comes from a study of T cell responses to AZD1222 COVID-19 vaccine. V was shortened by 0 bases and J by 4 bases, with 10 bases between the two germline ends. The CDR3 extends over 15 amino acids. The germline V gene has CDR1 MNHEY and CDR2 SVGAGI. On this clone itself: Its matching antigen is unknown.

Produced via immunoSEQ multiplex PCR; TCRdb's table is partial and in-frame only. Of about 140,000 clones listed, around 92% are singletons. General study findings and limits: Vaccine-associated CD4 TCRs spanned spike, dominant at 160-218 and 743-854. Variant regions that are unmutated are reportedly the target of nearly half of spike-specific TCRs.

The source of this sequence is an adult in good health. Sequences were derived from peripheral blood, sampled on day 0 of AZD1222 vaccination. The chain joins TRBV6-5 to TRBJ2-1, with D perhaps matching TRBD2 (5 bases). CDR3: CASSYSNGLYNEQFF. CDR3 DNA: TGTGCCAGCAGTTACTCGAATGGACTTTACAATGAGCAGTTCTTC.